This T cell receptor (beta chain) was sequenced during a study of CD8+CD57+ T cells in acquired aplastic anemia. The CDR3 has 15 amino acids. The junction had 5 bases not matched to a gene; V was cut back by 3 bases and J by 0 bases. Germline V CDR1 and CDR2: SGHRS, YFSETQ. Genomic DNA was employed as the template in profiling TCR beta VDJ and CDR3. TCRdb ran MiXCR on the reads and lists one entry per CDR3 protein. This sample carries around 170,000 distinct CDR3 sequences, over 40% of them seen once, and the ten largest clones take roughly 3.5%. This clonotype was observed a handful of times. The sequenced patients had an expansion of CD8+CD57+ cells seen by flow cytometry.

Input material: sorted CD4+, CD8+, or CD8+CD57+ T cells (not recorded which) from PBMCs. The source of this sequence is a human donor with aplastic anemia. The chain carries TRBV5-1 and TRBJ1-1; TRBD1 matches at 7 bases. CDR3 bases: TGCGCCAGCAGCTCGGGGACAGCAATGAACACTGAAGCTTTCTTT. Encoded protein: CASSSGTAMNTEAFF.